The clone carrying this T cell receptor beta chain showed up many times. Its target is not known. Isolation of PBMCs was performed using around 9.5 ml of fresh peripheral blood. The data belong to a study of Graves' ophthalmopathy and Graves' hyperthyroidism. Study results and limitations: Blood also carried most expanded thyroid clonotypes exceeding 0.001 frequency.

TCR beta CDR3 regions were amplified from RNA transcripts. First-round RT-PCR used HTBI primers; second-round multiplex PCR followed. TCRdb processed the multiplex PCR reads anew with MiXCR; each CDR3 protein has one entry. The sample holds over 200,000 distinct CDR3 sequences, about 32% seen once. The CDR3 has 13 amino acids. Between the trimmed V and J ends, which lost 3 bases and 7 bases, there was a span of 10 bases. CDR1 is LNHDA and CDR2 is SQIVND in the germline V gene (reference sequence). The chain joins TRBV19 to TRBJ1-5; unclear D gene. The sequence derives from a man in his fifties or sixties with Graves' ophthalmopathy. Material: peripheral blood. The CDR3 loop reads CASSISREQPQHF. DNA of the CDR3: TGTGCCAGTAGTATTTCGAGGGAACAGCCCCAGCATTTT.